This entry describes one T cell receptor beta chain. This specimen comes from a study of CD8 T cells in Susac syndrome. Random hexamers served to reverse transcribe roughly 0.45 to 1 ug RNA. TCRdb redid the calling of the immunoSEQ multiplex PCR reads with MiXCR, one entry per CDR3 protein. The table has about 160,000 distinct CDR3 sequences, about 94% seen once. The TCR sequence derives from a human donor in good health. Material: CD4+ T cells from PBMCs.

The CDR3 nucleotides are TGCAGCGTTGAAGGGGCCAGCGACAACTATGGCTACACCTTC. This sequence encodes CSVEGASDNYGYTF. The chain recombines TRBV29-1 with TRBJ1-2; no clear D gene. The germline V gene encodes CDR1 SQVTM and CDR2 ANQGSEA. Trimming shortened V by 1 base and J by 2 bases, and 11 bases separated the two germline ends. The CDR3 is 14 residues long.